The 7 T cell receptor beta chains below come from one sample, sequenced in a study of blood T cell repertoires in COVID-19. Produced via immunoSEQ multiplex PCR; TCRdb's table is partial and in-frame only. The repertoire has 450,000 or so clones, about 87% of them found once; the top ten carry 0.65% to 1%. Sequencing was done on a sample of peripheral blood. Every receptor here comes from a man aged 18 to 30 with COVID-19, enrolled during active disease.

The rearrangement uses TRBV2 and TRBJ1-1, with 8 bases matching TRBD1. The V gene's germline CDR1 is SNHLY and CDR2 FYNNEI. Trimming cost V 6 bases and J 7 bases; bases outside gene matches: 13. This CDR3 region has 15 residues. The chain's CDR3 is CASRLTGARESEAFF. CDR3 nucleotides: TGTGCCAGCAGACTGACAGGGGCGCGTGAAAGTGAAGCTTTCTTT.

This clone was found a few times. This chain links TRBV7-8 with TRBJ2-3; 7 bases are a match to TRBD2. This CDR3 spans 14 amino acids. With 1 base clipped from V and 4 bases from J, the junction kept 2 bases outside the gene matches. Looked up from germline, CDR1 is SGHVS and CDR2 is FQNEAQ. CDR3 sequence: CASSLGTRADTQYF. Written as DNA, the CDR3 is TGTGCCAGCAGCTTAGGGACTAGAGCAGATACGCAGTATTTT.

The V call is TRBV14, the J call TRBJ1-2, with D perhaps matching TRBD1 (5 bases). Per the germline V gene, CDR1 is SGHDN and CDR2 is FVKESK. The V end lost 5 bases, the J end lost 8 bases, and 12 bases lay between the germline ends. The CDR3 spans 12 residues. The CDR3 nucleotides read TGTGCCAGCAGCGCTCAGGGTGTGGGCTACACCTTC. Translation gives CASSAQGVGYTF.

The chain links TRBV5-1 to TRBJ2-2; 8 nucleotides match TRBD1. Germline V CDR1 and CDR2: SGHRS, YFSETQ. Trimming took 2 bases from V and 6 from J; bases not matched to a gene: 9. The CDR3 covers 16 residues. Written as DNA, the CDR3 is TGCGCCAGCAGCTTTTTGGCAGGGGGCGTTTCCGGGGAGCTGTTTTTT. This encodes CASSFLAGGVSGELFF.

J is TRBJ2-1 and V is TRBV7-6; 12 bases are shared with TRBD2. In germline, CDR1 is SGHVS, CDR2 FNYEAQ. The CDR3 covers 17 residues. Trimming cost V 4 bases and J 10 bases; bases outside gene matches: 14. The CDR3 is CASSSGLAGYRRGEQFF. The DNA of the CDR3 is TGTGCCAGCAGCTCCGGACTAGCGGGGTATCGCCGGGGAGAGCAGTTCTTC.

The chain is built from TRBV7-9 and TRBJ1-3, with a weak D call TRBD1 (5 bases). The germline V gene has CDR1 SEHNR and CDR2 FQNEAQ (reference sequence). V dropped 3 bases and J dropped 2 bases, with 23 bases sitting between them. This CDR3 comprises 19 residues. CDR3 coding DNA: TGTGCCAGCAGCTTTGGGAGGAGACAGCCGGTAGGGGCTGGAAACACCATATATTTT. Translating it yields CASSFGRRQPVGAGNTIYF.

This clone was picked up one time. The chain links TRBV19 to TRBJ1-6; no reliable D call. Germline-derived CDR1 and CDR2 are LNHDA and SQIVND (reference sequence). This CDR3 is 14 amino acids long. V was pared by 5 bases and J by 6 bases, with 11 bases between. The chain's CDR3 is CASSLASPNSPLHF. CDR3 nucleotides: TGTGCCAGTAGTCTAGCCTCTCCTAATTCACCCCTCCACTTT.